The T cell receptor (beta chain) under discussion was sequenced for a study of lymphopenia after photon versus proton radiotherapy. Findings of the study overall: After the lymphocyte nadir, photon-treated repertoires showed oligoclonal expansion, especially of CD8+ Temra cells.

CDR3 length: 15 residues. The germline V gene encodes CDR1 MNHEY and CDR2 SVGAGI. V dropped 6 bases and J dropped 1 base, with 13 bases sitting between them. As concerns this clone: As yet, its antigen is unknown.

The method was immunoSEQ multiplex PCR; TCRdb's version includes in-frame clones alone and lacks a portion of them. The sample lists about 65,000 clones; 80% to 90% were seen once. The sequence was obtained from an older man with esophageal cancer. Sequenced material: peripheral blood, taken from a patient treated with proton-based radiotherapy. The rearrangement links TRBV6-5 to TRBJ1-3; perhaps TRBD1 as D (5 bases). CDR3 sequence reads: CASRAGIGSGNTIYF. The CDR3 DNA is TGTGCCAGCAGGGCAGGGATTGGATCTGGAAACACCATATATTTT.